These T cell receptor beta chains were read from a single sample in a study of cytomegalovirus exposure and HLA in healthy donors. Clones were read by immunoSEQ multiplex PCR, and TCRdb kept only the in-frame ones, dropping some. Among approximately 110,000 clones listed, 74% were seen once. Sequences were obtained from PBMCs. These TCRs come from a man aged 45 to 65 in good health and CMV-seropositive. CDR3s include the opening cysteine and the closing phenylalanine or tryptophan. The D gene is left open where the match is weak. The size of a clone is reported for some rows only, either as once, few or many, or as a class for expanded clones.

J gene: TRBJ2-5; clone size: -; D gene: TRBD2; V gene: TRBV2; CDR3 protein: CASSGTSGIVGTQYF; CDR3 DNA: TGTGCCAGCAGCGGGACTAGCGGGATAGTCGGGACCCAGTACTTC
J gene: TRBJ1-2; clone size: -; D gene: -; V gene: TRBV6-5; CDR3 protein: CASSRDSNYGYTF; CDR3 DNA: TGTGCCAGCAGCCGCGACAGCAACTATGGCTACACCTTC
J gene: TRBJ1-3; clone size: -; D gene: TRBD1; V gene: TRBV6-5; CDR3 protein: CASSYQGGVGNTIYF; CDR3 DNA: TGTGCCAGCAGTTACCAGGGGGGAGTTGGAAACACCATATATTTT
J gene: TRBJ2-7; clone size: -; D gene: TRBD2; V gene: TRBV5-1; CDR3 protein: CASSTGTSGRQYF; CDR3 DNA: TGCGCCAGCAGCACCGGTACTAGCGGAAGGCAGTACTTC
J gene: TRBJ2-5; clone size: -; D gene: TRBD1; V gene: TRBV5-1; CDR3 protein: CASSVRQGTGVTQYF; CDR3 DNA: TGCGCCAGCAGCGTTCGACAGGGCACCGGGGTGACCCAGTACTTC
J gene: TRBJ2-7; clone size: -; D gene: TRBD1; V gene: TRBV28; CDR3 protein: CASTSTGTGMNEQYF; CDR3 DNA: TGTGCCAGCACTTCGACCGGGACAGGGATGAACGAGCAGTACTTC
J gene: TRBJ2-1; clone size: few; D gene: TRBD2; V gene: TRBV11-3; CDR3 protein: CASSFSRLADYNEQFF; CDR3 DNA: TGTGCCAGCAGCTTTTCTAGACTAGCGGATTACAATGAGCAGTTCTTC
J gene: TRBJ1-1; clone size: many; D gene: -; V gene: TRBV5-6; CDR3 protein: CASSPLTGNTEAFF; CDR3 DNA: TGTGCCAGCAGCCCACTGACAGGGAACACTGAAGCTTTCTTT
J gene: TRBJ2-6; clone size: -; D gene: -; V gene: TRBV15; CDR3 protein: CATSKKGGANVLTF; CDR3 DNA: TGTGCCACCAGCAAGAAGGGGGGGGCCAACGTCCTGACTTTC
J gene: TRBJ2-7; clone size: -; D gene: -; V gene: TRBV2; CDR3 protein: CASSEDTRRGSYEQYF; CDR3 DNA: TGTGCCAGCAGTGAAGACACTAGGAGGGGTAGCTACGAGCAGTACTTC
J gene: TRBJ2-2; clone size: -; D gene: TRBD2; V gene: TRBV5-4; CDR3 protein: CASSPRTSGSSGELFF; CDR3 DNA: TGTGCCAGCAGCCCCCGGACTAGCGGGAGCTCCGGGGAGCTGTTTTTT
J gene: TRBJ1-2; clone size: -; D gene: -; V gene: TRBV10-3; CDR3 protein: CAIKRASKGYTF; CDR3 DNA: TGTGCCATCAAGAGGGCGTCGAAAGGCTACACCTTC
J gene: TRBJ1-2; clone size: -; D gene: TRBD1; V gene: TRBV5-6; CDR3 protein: CASSLVYRGDYGYTF; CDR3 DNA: TGTGCCAGCAGCTTAGTGTACAGGGGGGACTATGGCTACACCTTC
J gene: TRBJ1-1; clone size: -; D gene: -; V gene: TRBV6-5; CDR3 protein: CASSTDSAGPAEAFF; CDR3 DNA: TGTGCCAGCAGTACGGACAGCGCTGGGCCGGCTGAAGCTTTCTTT
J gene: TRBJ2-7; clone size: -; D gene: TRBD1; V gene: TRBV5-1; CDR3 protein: CASSEQGGVYEQYF; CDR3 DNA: TGCGCCAGCAGCGAACAGGGGGGAGTCTACGAGCAGTACTTC
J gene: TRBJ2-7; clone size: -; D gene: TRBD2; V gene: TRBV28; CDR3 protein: CASSLGGRSYEQYF; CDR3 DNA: TGTGCCAGCAGTTTAGGCGGGAGGAGCTACGAGCAGTACTTC
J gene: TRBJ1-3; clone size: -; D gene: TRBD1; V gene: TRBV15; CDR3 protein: CATSRFKTGNGNTIYF; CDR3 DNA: TGTGCCACCAGCAGGTTCAAGACAGGGAATGGAAACACCATATATTTT
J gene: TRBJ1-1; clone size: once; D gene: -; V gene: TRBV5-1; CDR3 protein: CASSLASRTPTEAFF; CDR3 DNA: TGCGCCAGCAGCTTGGCTAGCCGCACTCCTACTGAAGCTTTCTTT
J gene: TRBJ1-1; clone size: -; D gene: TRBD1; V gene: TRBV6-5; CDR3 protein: CASSYRDRKKAFF; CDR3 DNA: TGTGCCAGCAGTTACCGGGACAGGAAAAAAGCTTTCTTT
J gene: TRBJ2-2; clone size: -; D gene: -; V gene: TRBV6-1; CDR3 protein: CASTWWRPSTGELFF; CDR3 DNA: TGTGCCAGCACCTGGTGGAGGCCCAGCACCGGGGAGCTGTTTTTT
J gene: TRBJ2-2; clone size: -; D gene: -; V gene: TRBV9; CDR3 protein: CASSRTVNTGELFF; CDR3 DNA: TGTGCCAGCAGCCGTACAGTGAACACCGGGGAGCTGTTTTTT
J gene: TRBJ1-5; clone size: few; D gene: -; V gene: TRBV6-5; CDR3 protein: CASVGGWSSNQPQHF; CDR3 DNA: TGTGCCAGCGTGGGGGGATGGAGTAGCAATCAGCCCCAGCATTTT
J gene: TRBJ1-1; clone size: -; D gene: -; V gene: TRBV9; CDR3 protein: CASSVGGQGDTEAFF; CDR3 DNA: TGTGCCAGCAGCGTGGGGGGGCAGGGTGACACTGAAGCTTTCTTT
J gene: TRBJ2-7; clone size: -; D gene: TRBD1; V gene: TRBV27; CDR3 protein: CASSLQGRTGATYEQYF; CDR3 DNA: TGTGCCAGCAGTTTACAAGGGCGGACAGGGGCAACCTACGAGCAGTACTTC
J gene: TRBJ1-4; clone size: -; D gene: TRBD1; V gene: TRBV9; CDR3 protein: CASSPGTGSTNEKLFF; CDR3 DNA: TGTGCCAGCAGCCCAGGGACAGGGTCAACTAATGAAAAACTGTTTTTT
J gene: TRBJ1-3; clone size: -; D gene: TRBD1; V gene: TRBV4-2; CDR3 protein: CASSLGQGGRNTIYF; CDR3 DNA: TGTGCCAGCAGCTTGGGACAGGGGGGCCGAAACACCATATATTTT